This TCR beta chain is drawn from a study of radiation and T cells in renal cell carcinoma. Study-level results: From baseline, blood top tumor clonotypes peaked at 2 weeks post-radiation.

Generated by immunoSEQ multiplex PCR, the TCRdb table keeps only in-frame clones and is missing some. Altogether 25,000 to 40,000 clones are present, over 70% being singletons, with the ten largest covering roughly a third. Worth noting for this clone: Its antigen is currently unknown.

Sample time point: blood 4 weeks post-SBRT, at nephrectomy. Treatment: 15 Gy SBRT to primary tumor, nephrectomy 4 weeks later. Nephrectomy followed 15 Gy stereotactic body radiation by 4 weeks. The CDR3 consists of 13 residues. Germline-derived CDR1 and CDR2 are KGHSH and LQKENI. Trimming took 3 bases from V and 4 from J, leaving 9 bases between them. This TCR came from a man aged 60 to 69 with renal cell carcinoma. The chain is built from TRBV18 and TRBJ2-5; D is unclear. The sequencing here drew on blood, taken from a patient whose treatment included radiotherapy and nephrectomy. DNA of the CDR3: TGTGCCAGCTCACCCGCCTCCCTAGAGACCCAGTACTTC. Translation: CASSPASLETQYF.